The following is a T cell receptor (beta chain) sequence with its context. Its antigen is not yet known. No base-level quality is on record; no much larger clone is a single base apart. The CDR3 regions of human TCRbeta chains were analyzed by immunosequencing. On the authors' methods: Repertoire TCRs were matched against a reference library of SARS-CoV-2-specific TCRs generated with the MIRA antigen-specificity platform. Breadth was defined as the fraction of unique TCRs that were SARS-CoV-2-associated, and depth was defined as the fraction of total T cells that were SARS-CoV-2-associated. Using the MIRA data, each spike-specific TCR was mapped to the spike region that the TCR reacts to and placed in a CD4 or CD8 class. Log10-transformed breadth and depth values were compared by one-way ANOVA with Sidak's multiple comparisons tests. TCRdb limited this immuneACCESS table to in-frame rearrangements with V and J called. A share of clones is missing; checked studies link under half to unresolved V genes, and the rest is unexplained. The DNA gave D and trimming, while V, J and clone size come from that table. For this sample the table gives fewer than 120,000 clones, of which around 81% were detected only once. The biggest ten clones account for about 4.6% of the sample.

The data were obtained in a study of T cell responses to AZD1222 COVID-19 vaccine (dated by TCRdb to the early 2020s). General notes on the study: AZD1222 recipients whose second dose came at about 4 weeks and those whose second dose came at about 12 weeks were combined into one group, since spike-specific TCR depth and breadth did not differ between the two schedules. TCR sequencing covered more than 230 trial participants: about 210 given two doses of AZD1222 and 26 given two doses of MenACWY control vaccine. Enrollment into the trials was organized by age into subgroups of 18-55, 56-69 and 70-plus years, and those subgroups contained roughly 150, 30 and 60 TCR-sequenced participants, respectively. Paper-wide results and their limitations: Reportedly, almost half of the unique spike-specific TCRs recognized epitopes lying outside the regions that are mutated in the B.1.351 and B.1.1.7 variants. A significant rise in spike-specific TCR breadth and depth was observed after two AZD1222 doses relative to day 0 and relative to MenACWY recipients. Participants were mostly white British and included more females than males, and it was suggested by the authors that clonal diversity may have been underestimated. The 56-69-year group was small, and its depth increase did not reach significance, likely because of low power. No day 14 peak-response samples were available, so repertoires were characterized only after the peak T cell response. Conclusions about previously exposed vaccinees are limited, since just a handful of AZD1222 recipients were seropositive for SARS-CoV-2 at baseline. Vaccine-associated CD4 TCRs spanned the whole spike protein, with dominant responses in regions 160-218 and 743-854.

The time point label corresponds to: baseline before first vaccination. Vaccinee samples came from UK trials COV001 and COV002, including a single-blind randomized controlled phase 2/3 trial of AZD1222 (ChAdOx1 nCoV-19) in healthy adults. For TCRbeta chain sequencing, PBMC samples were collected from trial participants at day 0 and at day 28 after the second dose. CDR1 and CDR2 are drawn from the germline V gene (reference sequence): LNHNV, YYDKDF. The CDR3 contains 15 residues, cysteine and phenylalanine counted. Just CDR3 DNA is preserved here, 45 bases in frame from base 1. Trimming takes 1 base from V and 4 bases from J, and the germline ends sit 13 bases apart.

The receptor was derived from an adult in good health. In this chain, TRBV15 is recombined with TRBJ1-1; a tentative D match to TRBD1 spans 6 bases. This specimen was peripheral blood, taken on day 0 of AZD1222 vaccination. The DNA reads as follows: TGTGCCACCAGCAGAGCGGGGGCGAGGATCACTGAAGCTTTCTTT. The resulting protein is CATSRAGARITEAFF.